This T cell receptor (beta chain) emerged from a study of response to subunit inactivated influenza vaccine. Whole-study results and caveats: Researchers suggested that each seasonal influenza vaccination recruits few new T cells.

In TCRdb, the RT-PCR reads were re-called with MiXCR into one record per CDR3 protein. The sample lists some 850,000 distinct CDR3 sequences; approximately 17% were seen once. CDR1 and CDR2 (germline): KGHDR, SFDVKD. The CDR3 covers 18 residues. V dropped 1 base and J dropped 5 bases, with 19 bases sitting between them. This clonotype was detected only a few times. The antigen remains unidentified. The chain is built from TRBV24-1 and TRBJ2-2; D tentatively reads TRBD1 or TRBD2 (5 bases each). Source: PBMCs from blood, taken 4 to 6 days after vaccination. The origin of this receptor is a man aged 45-65 years who received an inactivated influenza vaccine. The DNA of the CDR3 is TGTGCCACCAGTGATTTACGACCTGAAGGGACCATAACCGGGGAGCTGTTTTTT. This gives the protein CATSDLRPEGTITGELFF.